This is a list of T cell receptor beta chains from one sample in a study of blood T cells in healthy people across ages. TCRdb itself ran the 5' RACE reads through MiXCR, one entry per CDR3 protein. The data hold some 860,000 distinct CDR3 sequences, with just over 55% observed a single time. Source material: blood. The receptors were sampled from a man aged 40-50 years in good health. The CDR3 runs from the conserved cysteine through the conserved F or W. Some rows have no size entry. The others give once, few or many, or a class for an expanded clone.

>NA|TRBJ1-5|TRBV29-1
CSVASPGAPQHF
>NA|TRBJ2-1|TRBV7-9
CASSLSTMDEQFF
>NA|TRBJ1-2|TRBV7-2
CASSLVLRQEAAYGYTF
>NA|TRBJ2-5|TRBV5-1
CASRATGPAQETQYF
>NA|TRBJ1-2|TRBV29-1
CSVARGDNYGYTF
>NA|TRBJ2-3|TRBV27
CASSRGWGISTDTQYF
>NA|TRBJ2-4|TRBV6-1
CASSQGKVENIQYF
>NA|TRBJ1-2|TRBV24-1
CATSDPRQPTNGYTF
>NA|TRBJ2-5|TRBV11-3
CASSLAPEVQETQYF
>NA|TRBJ2-7|TRBV24-1
CATWAPNEQYF
>few|TRBJ2-7|TRBV6-5
CASSYSETQYEQYF
>few|TRBJ2-5|TRBV15
CATALPLETQYF
>few|TRBJ1-6|TRBV27
CASRPNSGASRSPLHF
>NA|NA|TRBV5-1
CASSLEQVYEQYF
>NA|TRBJ2-1|TRBV28
CASSSGTGFFNEQFF
>NA|TRBJ2-7|TRBV28
CASSWLAGASYEQYF
>NA|TRBJ1-1|TRBV20-1
CSARLRVRNTEAFF
>NA|TRBJ1-5|TRBV20-1
CSASWQSNQPQHF
>few|TRBJ2-3|TRBV6-2/TRBV6-3
CASSYSRESTDTQYF
>once|TRBJ1-2|TRBV20-1
CSARPPQGWTGKDDTF
>NA|TRBJ1-1|TRBV12-3/TRBV12-4
CASSPQGQPTEAFF
>NA|TRBJ2-3|TRBV4-1
CASSQEGTVTDTQYF
>NA|TRBJ2-1|TRBV9
CASSVAGEWNEQFF
>NA|TRBJ1-2|TRBV7-3
CASSSKSTGSIGYTF
>NA|TRBJ2-3|TRBV18
CASSPGPTGSTDTQYF
>NA|TRBJ2-1|TRBV5-1
CASSFRGNNEQFF
>NA|TRBJ2-4|TRBV7-8
CASSSNAGTVRQYF
>NA|TRBJ1-1|TRBV3-1
CASTNGVTSTNEAFF
>NA|TRBJ1-2|TRBV7-9
CANSRTENYGCTF
>once|NA|TRBV28
CATQGQPHIEQYF
>NA|TRBJ2-7|TRBV20-1
CSASRDNVYEQYF
>NA|TRBJ2-3|TRBV9
CASSVANDADTQYF
>NA|TRBJ2-7|TRBV6-1
CASSDGVIQGYYEQYF
>NA|TRBJ2-5|TRBV20-1
CSARDGLAEETQYF
>once|TRBJ1-1|TRBV9
CASSGSNNEAFF
>NA|TRBJ1-4|TRBV20-1
CSASGQVPEKLFF
>NA|TRBJ2-3|TRBV3-1
CASRERGPRTDTQYF